This note documents a single TCR beta chain sequence. There is no known antigen for this receptor. Qualities for individual bases were not recorded, and no much larger clone is one base off. The label giving this sample's time point can be read as: peripheral blood before pembrolizumab. For each enrolled patient, mismatch repair deficiency was established using either polymerase chain reaction or immunohistochemistry. A few patients who responded to pembrolizumab therapy underwent TCR sequencing. In the phase II trial, pembrolizumab PD-1 blockade was tested prospectively in advanced mismatch repair-deficient cancers, no matter which tissue of origin the cancers came from. Peripheral blood T cell samples were serially collected before and at multiple times after PD-1 blockade was started. Blood sampling times were expressed in weeks after the first pembrolizumab dose. This entry comes from a study of PD-1 blockade in mismatch repair-deficient tumors listed by TCRdb under 2017. About the investigation overall: Between September 2013 and late 2016, the trial enrolled 80 to 95 consecutive patients with 11 to 13 types of mismatch repair-deficient cancer, all of whom had received prior treatment and were progressing. Tumor-associated T cell clones were tracked in the peripheral blood of patients responding to PD-1 blockade by deep sequencing of TCR CDR3 regions. What the study reported, not specific to this receptor: Tumor-resident clones, often undetectable in blood before treatment, expanded rapidly after pembrolizumab and then contracted, generally before radiologic responses.

Libraries were built with the immunoSEQ multiplex PCR assay. TCRdb mirrors the immuneACCESS table, restricted to in-frame sequences. Some clones are absent from its copies; in checked studies, under half trace to an unresolved V gene, and the reason for the others is unknown. Recorded for this sample are about 25,000 clones; about 88% of them occurred a single time. About 2.7% of the sample is taken by the ten largest. Reading from cysteine to phenylalanine, the CDR3 counts 16 amino acids. Of all the DNA, just the CDR3 is kept, 48 bases in frame from base 1. V is cut back by 2 bases and J by 5 bases, with 10 bases in the junction unmatched. The germline V gene supplies CDR1 ENHRY and CDR2 SYGVKD.

Sequenced here: PBMCs, sampled before pembrolizumab treatment. This receptor chain uses TRBV10-3 and TRBJ2-5; 8 central bases correspond to TRBD1. This clonotype was obtained from an adult with mismatch repair-deficient cancer. The CDR3 has the sequence CAISEPGAGGWETQYF. The DNA sequence is given as TGTGCCATCAGTGAGCCCGGGGCAGGGGGCTGGGAGACCCAGTACTTC.